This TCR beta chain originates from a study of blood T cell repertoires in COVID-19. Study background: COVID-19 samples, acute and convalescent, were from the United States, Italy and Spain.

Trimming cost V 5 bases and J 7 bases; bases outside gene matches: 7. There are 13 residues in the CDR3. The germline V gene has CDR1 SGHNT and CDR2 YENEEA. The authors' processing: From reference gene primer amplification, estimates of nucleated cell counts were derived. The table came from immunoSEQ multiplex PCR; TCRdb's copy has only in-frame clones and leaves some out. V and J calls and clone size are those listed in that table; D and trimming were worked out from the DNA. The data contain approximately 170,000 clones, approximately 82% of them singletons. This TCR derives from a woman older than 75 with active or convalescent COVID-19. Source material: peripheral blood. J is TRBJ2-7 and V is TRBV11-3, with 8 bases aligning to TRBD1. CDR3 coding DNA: TGTGCCAGCAGCCGGACAGGGTTTGGAGAGCAGTACTTC. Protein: CASSRTGFGEQYF.